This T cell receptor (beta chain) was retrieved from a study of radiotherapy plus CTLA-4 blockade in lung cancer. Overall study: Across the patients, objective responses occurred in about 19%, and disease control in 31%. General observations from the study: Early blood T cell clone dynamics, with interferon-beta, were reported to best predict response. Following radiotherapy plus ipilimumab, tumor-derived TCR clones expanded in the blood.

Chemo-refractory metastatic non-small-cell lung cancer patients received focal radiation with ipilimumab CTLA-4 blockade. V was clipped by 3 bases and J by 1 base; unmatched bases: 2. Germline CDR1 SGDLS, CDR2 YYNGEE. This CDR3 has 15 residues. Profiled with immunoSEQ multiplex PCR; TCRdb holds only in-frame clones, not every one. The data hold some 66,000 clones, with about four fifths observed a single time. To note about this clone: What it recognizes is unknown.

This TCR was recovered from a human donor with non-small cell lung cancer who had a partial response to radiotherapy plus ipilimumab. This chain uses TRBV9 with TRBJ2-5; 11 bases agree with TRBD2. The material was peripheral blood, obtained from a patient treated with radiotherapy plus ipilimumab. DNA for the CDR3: TGTGCCAGCAGCGAGGGACTAGCGGTCCAAGAGACCCAGTACTTC. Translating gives CASSEGLAVQETQYF.